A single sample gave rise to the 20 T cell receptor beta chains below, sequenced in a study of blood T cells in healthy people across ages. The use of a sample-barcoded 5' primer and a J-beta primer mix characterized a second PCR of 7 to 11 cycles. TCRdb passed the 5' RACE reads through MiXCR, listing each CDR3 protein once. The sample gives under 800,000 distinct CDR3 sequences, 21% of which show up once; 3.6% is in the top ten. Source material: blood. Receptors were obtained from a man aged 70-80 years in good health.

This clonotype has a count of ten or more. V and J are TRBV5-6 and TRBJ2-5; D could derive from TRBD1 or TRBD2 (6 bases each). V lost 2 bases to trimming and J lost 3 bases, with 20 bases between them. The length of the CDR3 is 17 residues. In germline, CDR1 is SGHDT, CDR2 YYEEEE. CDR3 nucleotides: TGTGCCAGCAGCTTACCAGGGGAGGTAATAGGCGAAGAGACCCAGTACTTC. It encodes CASSLPGEVIGEETQYF. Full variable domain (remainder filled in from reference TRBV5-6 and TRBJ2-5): DAGVTQSPTHLIKTRGQQVTLRCSPKSGHDTVSWYQQALGQGPQFIFQYYEEEERQRGNFPDRFSGHQFPNYSSELNVNALLLGDSALYLCASSLPGEVIGEETQYFGPGTRLLVL.

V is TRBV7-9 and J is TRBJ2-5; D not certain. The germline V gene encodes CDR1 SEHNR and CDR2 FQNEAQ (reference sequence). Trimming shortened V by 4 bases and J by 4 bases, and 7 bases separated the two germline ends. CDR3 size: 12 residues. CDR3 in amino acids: CASSYLVETQYF. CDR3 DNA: TGTGCCAGCAGCTACCTGGTAGAGACCCAGTACTTC.

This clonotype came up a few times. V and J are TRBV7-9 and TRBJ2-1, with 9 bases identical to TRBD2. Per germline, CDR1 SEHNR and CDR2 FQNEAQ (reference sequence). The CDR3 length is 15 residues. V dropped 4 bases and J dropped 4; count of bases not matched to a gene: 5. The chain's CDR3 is CASSSRLAEYNEQFF. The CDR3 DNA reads TGTGCCAGCAGCTCCAGACTAGCGGAATACAATGAGCAGTTCTTC.

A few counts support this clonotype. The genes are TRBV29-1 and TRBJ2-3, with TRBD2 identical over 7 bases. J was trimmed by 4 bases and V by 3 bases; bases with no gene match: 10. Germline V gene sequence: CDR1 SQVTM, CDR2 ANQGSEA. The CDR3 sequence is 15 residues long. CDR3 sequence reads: CSVEASAGEADTQYF. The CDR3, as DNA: TGCAGCGTTGAGGCCTCGGCGGGAGAAGCAGATACGCAGTATTTT.

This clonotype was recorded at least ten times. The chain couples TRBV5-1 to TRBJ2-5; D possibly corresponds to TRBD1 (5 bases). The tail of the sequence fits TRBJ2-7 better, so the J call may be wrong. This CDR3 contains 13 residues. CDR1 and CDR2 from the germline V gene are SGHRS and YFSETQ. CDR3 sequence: CASSLNRFYEQYF. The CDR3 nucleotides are TGCGCCAGCAGCTTGAACAGGTTCTACGAGCAGTACTTC.

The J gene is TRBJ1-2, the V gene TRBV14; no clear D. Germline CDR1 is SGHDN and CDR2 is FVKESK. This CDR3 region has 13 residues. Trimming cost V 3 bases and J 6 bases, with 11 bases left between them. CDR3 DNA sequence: TGTGCCAGCAGCCAGGGAGGAGCTCATGGCTACACCTTC. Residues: CASSQGGAHGYTF.

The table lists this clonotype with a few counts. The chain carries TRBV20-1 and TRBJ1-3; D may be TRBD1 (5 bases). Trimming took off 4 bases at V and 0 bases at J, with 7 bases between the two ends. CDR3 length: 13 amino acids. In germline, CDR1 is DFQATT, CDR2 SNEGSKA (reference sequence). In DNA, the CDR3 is TGCAGTGCTACAGGGAACTCTGGAAACACCATATATTTT. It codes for CSATGNSGNTIYF.

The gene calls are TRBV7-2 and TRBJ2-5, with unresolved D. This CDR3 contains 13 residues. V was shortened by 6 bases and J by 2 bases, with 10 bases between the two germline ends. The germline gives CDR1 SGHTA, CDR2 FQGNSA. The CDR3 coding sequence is TGTGCCAGCAGTGTGAGATGGCAAGAGACCCAGTACTTC. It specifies CASSVRWQETQYF.

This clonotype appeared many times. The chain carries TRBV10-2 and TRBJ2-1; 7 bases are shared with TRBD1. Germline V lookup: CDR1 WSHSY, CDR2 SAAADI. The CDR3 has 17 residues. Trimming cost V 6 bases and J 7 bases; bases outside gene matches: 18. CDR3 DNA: TGCGCCAGCAGAGAACCGACAGGGACGTTTTTGGTGAATGAGCAGTTCTTC. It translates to CASREPTGTFLVNEQFF.

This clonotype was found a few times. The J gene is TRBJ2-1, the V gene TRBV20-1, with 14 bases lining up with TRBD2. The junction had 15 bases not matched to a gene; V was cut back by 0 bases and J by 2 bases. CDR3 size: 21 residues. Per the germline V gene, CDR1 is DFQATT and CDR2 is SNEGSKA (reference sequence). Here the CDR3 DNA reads TGCAGTGCTAGAGATCTCCGGACAGGGGGACTAGCGGGAGCTGCCTACAATGAGCAGTTCTTC. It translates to CSARDLRTGGLAGAAYNEQFF.

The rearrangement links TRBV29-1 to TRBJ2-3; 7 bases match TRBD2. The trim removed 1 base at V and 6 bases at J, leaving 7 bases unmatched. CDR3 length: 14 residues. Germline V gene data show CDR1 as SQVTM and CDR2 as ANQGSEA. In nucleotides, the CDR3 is TGCAGCGTTGAAGGGGTAGCGGGCTCGGATACGCAGTATTTT. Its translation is CSVEGVAGSDTQYF.

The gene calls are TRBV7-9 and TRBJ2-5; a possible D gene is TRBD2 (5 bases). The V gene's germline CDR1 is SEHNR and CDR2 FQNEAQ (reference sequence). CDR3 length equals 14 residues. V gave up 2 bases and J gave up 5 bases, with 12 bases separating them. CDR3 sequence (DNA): TGTGCCAGCAGCTTACGGGAAGCCTGGGAGACCCAGTACTTC. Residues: CASSLREAWETQYF. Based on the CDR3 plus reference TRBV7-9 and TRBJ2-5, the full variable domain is DTGVSQNPRHKITKRGQNVTFRCDPISEHNRLYWYRQTLGQGPEFLTYFQNEAQLEKSRLLSDRFSAERPKGSFSTLEIQRTEQGDSAMYLCASSLREAWETQYFGPGTRLLVL.

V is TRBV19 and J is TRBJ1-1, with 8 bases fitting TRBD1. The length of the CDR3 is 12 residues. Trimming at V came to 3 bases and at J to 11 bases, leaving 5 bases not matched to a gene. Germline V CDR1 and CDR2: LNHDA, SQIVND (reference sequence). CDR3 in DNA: TGTGCCAGTAGTATCCAGGGGGCGCGGGCTTTCTTT. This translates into CASSIQGARAFF.

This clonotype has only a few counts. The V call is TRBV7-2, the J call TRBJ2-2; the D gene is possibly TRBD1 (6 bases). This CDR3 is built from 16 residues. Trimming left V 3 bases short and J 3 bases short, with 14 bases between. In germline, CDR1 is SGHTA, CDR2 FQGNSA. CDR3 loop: CASSFRPEGDTGELFF. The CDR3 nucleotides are TGTGCCAGCAGCTTCAGACCAGAGGGGGACACCGGGGAGCTGTTTTTT.

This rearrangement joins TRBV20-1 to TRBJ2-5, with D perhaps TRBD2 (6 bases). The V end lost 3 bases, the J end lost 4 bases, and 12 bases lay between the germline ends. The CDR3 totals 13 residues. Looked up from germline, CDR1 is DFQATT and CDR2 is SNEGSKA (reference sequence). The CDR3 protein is CSASGGSGETQYF. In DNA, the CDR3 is TGCAGTGCTAGTGGAGGGAGCGGAGAGACCCAGTACTTC.

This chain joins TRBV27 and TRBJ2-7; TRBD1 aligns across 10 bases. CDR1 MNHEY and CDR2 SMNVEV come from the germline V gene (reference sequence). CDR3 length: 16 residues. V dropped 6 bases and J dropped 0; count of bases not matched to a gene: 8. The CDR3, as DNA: TGTGCCAGCAGACCGGGACAGGGGCCCAGCTCCTACGAGCAGTACTTC. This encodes CASRPGQGPSSYEQYF.

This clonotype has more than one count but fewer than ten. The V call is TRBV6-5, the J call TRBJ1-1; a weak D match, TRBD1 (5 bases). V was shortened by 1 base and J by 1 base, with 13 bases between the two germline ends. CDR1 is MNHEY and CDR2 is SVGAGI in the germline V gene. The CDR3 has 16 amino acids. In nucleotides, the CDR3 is TGTGCCAGCAGTTACTTCCATGGTGGGGGGAACACTGAAGCTTTCTTT. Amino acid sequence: CASSYFHGGGNTEAFF.

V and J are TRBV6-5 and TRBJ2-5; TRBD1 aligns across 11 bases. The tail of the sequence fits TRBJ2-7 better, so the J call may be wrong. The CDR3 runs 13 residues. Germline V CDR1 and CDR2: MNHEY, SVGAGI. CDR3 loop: CASTGTGGYEQYF. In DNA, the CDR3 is TGTGCCAGCACCGGGACAGGGGGTTACGAGCAGTACTTC.

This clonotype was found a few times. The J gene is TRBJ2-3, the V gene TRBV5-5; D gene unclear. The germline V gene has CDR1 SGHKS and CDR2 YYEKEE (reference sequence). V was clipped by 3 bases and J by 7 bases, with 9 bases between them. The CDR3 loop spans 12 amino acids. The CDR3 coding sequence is TGTGCCAGCAGCTCGGACGCAAATACGCAGTATTTT. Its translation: CASSSDANTQYF. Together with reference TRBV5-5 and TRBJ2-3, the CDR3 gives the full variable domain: DAGVTQSPTHLIKTRGQQVTLRCSPISGHKSVSWYQQVLGQGPQFIFQYYEKEERGRGNFPDRFSARQFPNYSSELNVNALLLGDSALYLCASSSDANTQYFGPGTRLTVL.

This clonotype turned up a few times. The DNA for the CDR3 is TGTGCCAGCAGCTCCGCAGGGAGTAGCACAGATACGCAGTATTTT. This gives the protein CASSSAGSSTDTQYF. The V and J genes are TRBV7-9 and TRBJ2-3; tentatively, D is TRBD1 or TRBD2 (5 bases each). The germline CDR1 and CDR2 sequences are SEHNR and FQNEAQ (reference sequence). CDR3 length equals 15 residues. The V gene lost 4 bases and the J gene lost 0 bases, with 11 bases spanning the gap.